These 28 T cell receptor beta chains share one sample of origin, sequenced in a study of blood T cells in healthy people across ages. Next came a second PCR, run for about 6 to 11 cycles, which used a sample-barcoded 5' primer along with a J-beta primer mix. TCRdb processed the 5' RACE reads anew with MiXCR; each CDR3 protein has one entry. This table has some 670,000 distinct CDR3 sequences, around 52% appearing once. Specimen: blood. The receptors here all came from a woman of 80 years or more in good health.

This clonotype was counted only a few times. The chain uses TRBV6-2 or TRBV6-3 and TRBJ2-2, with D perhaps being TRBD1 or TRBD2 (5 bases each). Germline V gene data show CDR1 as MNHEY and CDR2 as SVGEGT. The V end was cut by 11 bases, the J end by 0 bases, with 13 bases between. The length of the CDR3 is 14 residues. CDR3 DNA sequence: TGTGCCGGACGCCGAGGGGCGAACACCGGGGAGCTGTTTTTT. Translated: CAGRRGANTGELFF.

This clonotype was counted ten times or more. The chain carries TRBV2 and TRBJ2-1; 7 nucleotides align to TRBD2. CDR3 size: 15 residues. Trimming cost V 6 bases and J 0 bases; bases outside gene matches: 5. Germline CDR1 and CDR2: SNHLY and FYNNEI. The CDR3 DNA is TGTGCCAGCAGATCTTGGACTAGCTCCTACAATGAGCAGTTCTTC. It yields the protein CASRSWTSSYNEQFF.

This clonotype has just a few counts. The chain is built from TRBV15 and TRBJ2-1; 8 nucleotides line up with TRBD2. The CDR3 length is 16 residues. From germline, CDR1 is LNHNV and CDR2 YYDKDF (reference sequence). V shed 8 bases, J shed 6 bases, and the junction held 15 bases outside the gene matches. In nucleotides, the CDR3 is TGTGCCACCTCGAAGGAGGGAGCGGGGGAACCCAATGAGCAGTTCTTC. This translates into CATSKEGAGEPNEQFF.

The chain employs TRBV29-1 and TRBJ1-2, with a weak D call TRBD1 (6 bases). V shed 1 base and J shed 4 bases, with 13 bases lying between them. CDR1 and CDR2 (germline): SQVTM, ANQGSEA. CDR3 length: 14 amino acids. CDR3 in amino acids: CSVEAGTTGYGYTF. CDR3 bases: TGCAGCGTTGAAGCGGGGACAACGGGCTATGGCTACACCTTC.

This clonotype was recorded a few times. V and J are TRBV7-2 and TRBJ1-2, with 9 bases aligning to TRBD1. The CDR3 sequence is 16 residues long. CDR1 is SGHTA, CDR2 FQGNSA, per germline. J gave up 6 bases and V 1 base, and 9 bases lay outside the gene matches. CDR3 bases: TGTGCCAGCAGCTTAGGAAGACAGGGGGTCAGGAATGGCTACACCTTC. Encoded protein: CASSLGRQGVRNGYTF.

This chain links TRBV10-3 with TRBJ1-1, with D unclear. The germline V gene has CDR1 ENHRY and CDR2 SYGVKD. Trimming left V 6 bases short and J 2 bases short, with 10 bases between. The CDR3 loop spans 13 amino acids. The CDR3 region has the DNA TGTGCCATCAGGGCGAGAGGTAACACTGAAGCTTTCTTT. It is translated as CAIRARGNTEAFF.

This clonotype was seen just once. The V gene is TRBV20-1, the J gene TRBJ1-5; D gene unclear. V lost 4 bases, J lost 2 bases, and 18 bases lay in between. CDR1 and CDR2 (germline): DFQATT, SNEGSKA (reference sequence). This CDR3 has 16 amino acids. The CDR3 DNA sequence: TGCAGTGCTATCCACTCGGCCGGGATCGGCAATCAGCCCCAGCATTTT. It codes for CSAIHSAGIGNQPQHF.

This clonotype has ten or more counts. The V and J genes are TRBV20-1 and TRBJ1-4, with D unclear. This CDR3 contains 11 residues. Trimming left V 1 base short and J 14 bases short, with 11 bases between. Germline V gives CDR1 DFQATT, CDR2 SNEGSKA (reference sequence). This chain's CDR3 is CSARVQARLFF. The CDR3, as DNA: TGCAGTGCTAGAGTCCAGGCCCGTCTGTTTTTT.

CDR3 region: CASSQFFGGQETQYF. In DNA form, the CDR3 reads TGCGCCAGCAGCCAATTCTTTGGGGGCCAAGAGACCCAGTACTTC. The genes are TRBV4-1 and TRBJ2-4, with D perhaps assigned TRBD1 or TRBD2 (5 bases each). The end of the DNA is better explained by TRBJ2-5, so the J call may be wrong. Germline assignment: CDR1 MGHRA and CDR2 YSYEKL. The CDR3 spans 15 residues.

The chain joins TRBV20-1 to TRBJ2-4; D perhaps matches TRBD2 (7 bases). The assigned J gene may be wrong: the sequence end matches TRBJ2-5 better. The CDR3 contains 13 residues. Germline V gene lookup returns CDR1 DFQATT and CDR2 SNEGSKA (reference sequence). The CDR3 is CSGSLGGRETQYF. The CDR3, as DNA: TGCAGTGGATCCTTGGGGGGGCGAGAGACCCAGTACTTC.

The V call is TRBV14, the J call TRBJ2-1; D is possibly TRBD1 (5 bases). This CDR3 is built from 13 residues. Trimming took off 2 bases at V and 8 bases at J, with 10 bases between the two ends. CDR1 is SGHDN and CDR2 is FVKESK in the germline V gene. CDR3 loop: CASSQSTVHEQFF. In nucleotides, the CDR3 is TGTGCCAGCAGCCAATCGACAGTACATGAGCAGTTCTTC.

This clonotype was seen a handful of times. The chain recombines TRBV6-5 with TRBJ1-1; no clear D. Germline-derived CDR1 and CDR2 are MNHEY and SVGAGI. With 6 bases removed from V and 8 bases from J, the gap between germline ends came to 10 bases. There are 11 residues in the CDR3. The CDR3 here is CASRKSTEAFF. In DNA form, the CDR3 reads TGTGCCAGCAGAAAATCTACAGAAGCTTTCTTT.

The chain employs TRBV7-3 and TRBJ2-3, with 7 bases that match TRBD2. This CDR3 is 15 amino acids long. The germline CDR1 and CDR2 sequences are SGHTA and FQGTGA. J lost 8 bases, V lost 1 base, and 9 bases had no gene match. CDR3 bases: TGTGCCAGCAGCTTAAGGCCAGCGGGACTCGCTACGCAGTATTTT. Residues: CASSLRPAGLATQYF. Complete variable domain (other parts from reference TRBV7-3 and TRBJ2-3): GAGVSQTPSNKVTEKGKYVELRCDPISGHTALYWYRQSLGQGPEFLIYFQGTGAADDSGLPNDRFFAVRPEGSVSTLKIQRTERGDSAVYLCASSLRPAGLATQYFGPGTRLTVL.

The CDR3 loop reads CASSKRVGLASNQETQYF. In DNA, the CDR3 is TGTGCCAGCAGCAAAAGAGTAGGTCTGGCTTCCAACCAAGAGACCCAGTACTTC. The gene calls are TRBV21-1 and TRBJ2-4. The last part of the DNA fits TRBJ2-5 better; the J call may be wrong. TRBV21-1 is labeled a pseudogene. CDR3 length equals 18 residues.

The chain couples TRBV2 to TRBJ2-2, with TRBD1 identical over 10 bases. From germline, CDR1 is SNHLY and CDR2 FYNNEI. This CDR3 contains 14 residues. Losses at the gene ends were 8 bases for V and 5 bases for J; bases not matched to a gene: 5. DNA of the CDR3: TGTGCCAGCCGCGGACAGGGGGGTACCGGGGAGCTGTTTTTT. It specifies CASRGQGGTGELFF.

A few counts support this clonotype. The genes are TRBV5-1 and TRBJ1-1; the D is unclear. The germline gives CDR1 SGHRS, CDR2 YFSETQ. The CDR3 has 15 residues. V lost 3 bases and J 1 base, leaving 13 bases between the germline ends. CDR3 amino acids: CASSSLLTENTEAFF. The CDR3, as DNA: TGCGCCAGCAGCTCCTTATTAACAGAGAACACTGAAGCTTTCTTT.

The CDR3 loop is CSVAGTSGQETQYF. The CDR3 nucleotides are TGCAGCGTTGCCGGGACTAGCGGACAAGAGACCCAGTACTTC. V usage is TRBV29-1 and J usage is TRBJ2-4; the match to TRBD2 covers 11 bases. The closer fit of TRBJ2-5 to the DNA end suggests the J call may be wrong. This CDR3 contains 14 residues. The germline CDR1 and CDR2 sequences are SQVTM and ANQGSEA.

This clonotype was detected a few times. CDR3 bases: TGCAGCGTTGACCGGGTATACAATGAGCAGTACTTC. This codes for CSVDRVYNEQYF. This rearrangement joins TRBV29-1 to TRBJ2-1; D unclear. Matching the DNA end better, TRBJ2-7 makes the J call doubtful. Looked up from germline, CDR1 is SQVTM and CDR2 is ANQGSEA. The CDR3 runs to 12 residues.

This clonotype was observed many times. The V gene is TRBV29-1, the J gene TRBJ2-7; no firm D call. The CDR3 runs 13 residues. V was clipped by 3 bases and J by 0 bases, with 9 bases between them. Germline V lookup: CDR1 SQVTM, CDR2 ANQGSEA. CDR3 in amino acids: CSVDVSSSYEQYF. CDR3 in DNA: TGCAGCGTTGACGTGTCTAGCTCCTACGAGCAGTACTTC.

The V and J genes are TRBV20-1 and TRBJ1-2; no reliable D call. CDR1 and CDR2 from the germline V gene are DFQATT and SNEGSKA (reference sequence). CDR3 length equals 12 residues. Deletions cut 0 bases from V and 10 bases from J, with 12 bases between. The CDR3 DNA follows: TGCAGTGCTAGAGATCGGCAGGCCCCCTACACCTTC. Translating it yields CSARDRQAPYTF.

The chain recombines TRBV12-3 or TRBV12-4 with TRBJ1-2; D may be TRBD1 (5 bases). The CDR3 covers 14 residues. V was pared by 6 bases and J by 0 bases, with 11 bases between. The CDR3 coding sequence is TGTGCCAGCAGGAATGCAGGGCCTAACTATGGCTACACCTTC. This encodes CASRNAGPNYGYTF.

In DNA form, the CDR3 reads TGTGCCAGCAGCACCAGGGCGAACACCGGGGAGCTGTTTTTT. This encodes CASSTRANTGELFF. The chain links TRBV9 to TRBJ2-2; perhaps TRBD1 as D (5 bases). Germline lookup yields CDR1 SGDLS and CDR2 YYNGEE. This CDR3 is 14 amino acids long. Trimming removed 4 bases from V and 0 bases from J, with 7 bases in between.

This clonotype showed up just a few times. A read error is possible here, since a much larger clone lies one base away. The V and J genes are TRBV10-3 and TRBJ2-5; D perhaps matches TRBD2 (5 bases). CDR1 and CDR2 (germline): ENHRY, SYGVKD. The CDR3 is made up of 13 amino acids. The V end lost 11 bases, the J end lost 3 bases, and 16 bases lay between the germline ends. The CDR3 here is CASGRAAEETQYF. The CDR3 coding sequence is TGTGCCTCCGGGCGAGCGGCAGAAGAGACCCAGTACTTC.

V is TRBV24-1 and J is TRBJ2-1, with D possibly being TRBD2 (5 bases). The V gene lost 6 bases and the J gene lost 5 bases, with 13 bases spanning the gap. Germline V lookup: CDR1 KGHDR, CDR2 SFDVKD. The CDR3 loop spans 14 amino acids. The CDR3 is CATSRNSVNNEQFF. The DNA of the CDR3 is TGTGCCACCAGTCGGAATAGCGTGAACAATGAGCAGTTCTTC.

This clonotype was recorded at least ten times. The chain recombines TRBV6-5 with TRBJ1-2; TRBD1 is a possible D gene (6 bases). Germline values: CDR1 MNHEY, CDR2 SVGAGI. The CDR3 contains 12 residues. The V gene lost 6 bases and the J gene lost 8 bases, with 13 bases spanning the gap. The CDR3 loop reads CASSRTGTGYTF. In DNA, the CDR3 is TGTGCCAGCAGCCGGACGGGGACAGGCTACACCTTC.

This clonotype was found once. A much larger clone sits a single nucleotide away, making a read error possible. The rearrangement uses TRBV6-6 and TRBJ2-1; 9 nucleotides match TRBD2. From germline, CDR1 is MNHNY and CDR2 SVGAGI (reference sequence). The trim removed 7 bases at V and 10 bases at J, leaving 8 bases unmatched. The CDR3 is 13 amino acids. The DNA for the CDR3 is TGTGCCAGCACGCGACTAGCGGTCAAGGAGCAGTTCTTC. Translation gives CASTRLAVKEQFF.

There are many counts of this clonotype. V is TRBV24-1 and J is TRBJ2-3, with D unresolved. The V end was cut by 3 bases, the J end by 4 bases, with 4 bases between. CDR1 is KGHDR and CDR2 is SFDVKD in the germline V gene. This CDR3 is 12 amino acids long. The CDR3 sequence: CATSDRSDTQYF. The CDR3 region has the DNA TGTGCCACCAGTGATCGATCAGATACGCAGTATTTT.

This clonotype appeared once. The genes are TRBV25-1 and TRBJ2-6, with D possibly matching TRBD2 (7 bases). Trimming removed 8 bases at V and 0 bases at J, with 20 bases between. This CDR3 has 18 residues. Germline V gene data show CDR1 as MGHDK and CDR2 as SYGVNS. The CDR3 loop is CASSLWGGPISGANVLTF. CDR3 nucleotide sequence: TGTGCCAGCTCTCTCTGGGGGGGCCCCATCTCTGGGGCCAACGTCCTGACTTTC.